This is a list of T cell receptor beta chains from one sample in a study of regulatory T cells in long-lasting Graves disease. TCRdb called the multiplex PCR reads again in MiXCR, with one record for every CDR3 protein. This sample has a few hundred thousand distinct CDR3 sequences; 12% occur once, and the top ten carry 18%. These data also featured in a second study, about T cells in Graves' hyperthyroidism and ophthalmopathy.

The specimen was peripheral blood mononuclear cells (PBMCs), collected at new diagnosis, from a patient treated with antithyroid drugs. The source is a woman aged 18 to 35 with Graves disease. Each CDR3 is given with its conserved first and last residue. The order of the fields is clone size, D gene, J gene, V gene, CDR3 DNA, CDR3 protein. D genes are given only for firm matches. Clone sizes are given selectively: once, few, many, or a class where the clone is expanded.

NA | TRBD1 | TRBJ2-7 | TRBV6-1 | TGTGCCAGCACCCCAATCGGGACAGCGATCTCCTACGAGCAGTACTTC | CASTPIGTAISYEQYF
many | NA | TRBJ2-1 | TRBV7-9 | TGTGCCAGCAGCTATCACACGGATTCTCCGTACAATGAGCAGTTCTTC | CASSYHTDSPYNEQFF
NA | NA | TRBJ1-5 | TRBV7-2 | TGTGCCAGCAGCTTCGACAGGAATAGCAATCAGCCCCAGCATTTT | CASSFDRNSNQPQHF
NA | TRBD2 | TRBJ2-1 | TRBV14 | TGTGCCAGCAGCCCAAAGCGGGGGCGCCCCTACAATGAGCAGTTCTTC | CASSPKRGRPYNEQFF
many | NA | TRBJ1-1 | TRBV7-8 | TGTGCCAGCAGCTTATTGTACAAGTCCTCTCCCACTGAAGCTTTCTTT | CASSLLYKSSPTEAFF
few | NA | TRBJ2-7 | TRBV27 | TGTGCCAGCAGTTTAATTAGCGGAGGAGTTTACAAGCAGTACTTC | CASSLISGGVYKQYF
NA | TRBD1 | TRBJ2-7 | TRBV19 | TGTGCCAGTACCCCCGGGACAGGGGATTACGAGCAGTACTTC | CASTPGTGDYEQYF
many | NA | TRBJ1-1 | TRBV7-9 | TGTGCCAGCAGCCGAGAAAGGACGCTGACAGACACTGAAGCTTTCTTT | CASSRERTLTDTEAFF
many | NA | TRBJ1-6 | TRBV7-9 | TGTGCCAGCAGCCCCTCCGAATCCAGTGGGAATTCACCCCTCCACTTT | CASSPSESSGNSPLHF
few | TRBD1 | TRBJ1-3 | TRBV7-9 | TGTGCCAGCAGCCTTCTCCTCAGGGGGCTAGGAAACACCATATATTTT | CASSLLLRGLGNTIYF
many | NA | TRBJ1-6 | TRBV18 | TGTGCCAGCTCACCTTCAACAGGTTACTCCTATAATTCACCCCTCCACTTT | CASSPSTGYSYNSPLHF
few | NA | TRBJ1-4 | TRBV9 | TGTGCCAGCAGCGTCTCGGGGGGTGAAAAACTGTTTTTT | CASSVSGGEKLFF
few | TRBD2 | TRBJ2-1 | TRBV25-1 | TGTGCCAGCAGTGCTGAGGGAGGGGCGTCCTACAATGAGCAGTTCTTC | CASSAEGGASYNEQFF
many | NA | TRBJ2-3 | TRBV2 | TGTGCCAGCGGCGAGAGGGGACTTCACACAGATACGCAGTATTTT | CASGERGLHTDTQYF
NA | NA | TRBJ2-2 | TRBV5-6 | TGTGCCAGCAGCTCCGCAGAAACGACGAACACCGGGGAGCTGTTTTTT | CASSSAETTNTGELFF
many | TRBD2 | TRBJ2-1 | TRBV18 | TGTGCCAGCTTCGGGGGGTTCGATGAGCAGTTCTTC | CASFGGFDEQFF
many | TRBD1 | TRBJ1-5 | TRBV2 | TGTGCCAGCAGCGCTACAGGGGGCGCGAGCAATCAGCCCCAGCATTTT | CASSATGGASNQPQHF
NA | NA | TRBJ2-7 | TRBV9 | TGTGCCAGCAGCGTAGATGGGGGCTACGAGCAGTACTTC | CASSVDGGYEQYF
many | NA | TRBJ1-5 | TRBV10-2 | TGCGCCAGCAGCCCAGACAATTTCGGTCAGCCCCAGCATTTT | CASSPDNFGQPQHF
many | NA | TRBJ2-5 | TRBV5-5 | TGTGCCAGCAGCTTCTTTGGGGGACAAGAGACCCAGTACTTC | CASSFFGGQETQYF
many | TRBD2 | TRBJ2-7 | TRBV28 | TGTGCCAGCAGTCACAAAACTTACGGGACTAGCCTTACCTACGAGCAGTACTTC | CASSHKTYGTSLTYEQYF
NA | NA | TRBJ2-7 | TRBV5-6 | TGTGCCAGCAGCCATCCCGGGGCTAACTACGAGCAGTACTTC | CASSHPGANYEQYF
few | NA | TRBJ1-1 | TRBV4-3 | TGCGCCAGCAGCCACCGACCGGGACCTCCGAACACTGAAGCTTTCTTT | CASSHRPGPPNTEAFF
many | TRBD2 | TRBJ2-1 | TRBV28 | TGTGCCAGTCAAACTGGGACTAGCGGGAATCGTGAGCAGTTCTTC | CASQTGTSGNREQFF
many | NA | TRBJ2-5 | TRBV4-1 | TGCGCCAGCAGCTCAGGAGGGTGGGGAGGTCACGAGACCCAGTACTTC | CASSSGGWGGHETQYF
NA | NA | TRBJ2-5 | TRBV20-1 | TGCAGTGCCGAACCGCCGGGACTTTTTCAAGAGACCCAGTACTTC | CSAEPPGLFQETQYF
many | NA | TRBJ2-1 | TRBV2 | TGTGCCAGCAGTGGAGAGAATGAGCAGTTCTTC | CASSGENEQFF
many | TRBD1 | TRBJ2-3 | TRBV7-8 | TGTGCCAGCAGCCCGGGACAGGGGGAGCGGAGAACGCAGTATTTT | CASSPGQGERRTQYF
many | NA | TRBJ2-2 | TRBV12-3/TRBV12-4 | TGTGCCAGCAGTTTTCACGATAGAGTCACCGGGGAGCTGTTTTTT | CASSFHDRVTGELFF
many | TRBD1 | TRBJ1-1 | TRBV27 | TGTGCCAGCAGTTTACGGACAGGGCCGAACACTGAAGCTTTCTTT | CASSLRTGPNTEAFF
many | NA | TRBJ2-7 | TRBV27 | TGTGCCAGCAGTTCTTATGAGACAGCGGACGAGCAGTACTTC | CASSSYETADEQYF
many | NA | TRBJ2-5 | TRBV9 | TGTGCCAGCGCGGCTGGGGGGCTACAAGAGACCCAGTACTTC | CASAAGGLQETQYF
few | NA | TRBJ1-5 | TRBV4-2 | TGTGCCAGCAGCCAAATAGGAAGGGATAATCAGCCCCAGCATTTT | CASSQIGRDNQPQHF
few | TRBD1 | TRBJ2-3 | TRBV30 | TGTGCCTGGAGTGAACCGGACAGGGACCTCACAGATACGCAGTATTTT | CAWSEPDRDLTDTQYF
few | NA | TRBJ1-5 | TRBV15 | TGTGCCACCAGCCGTGGTCAGGGCAGAGTTAGCAATCAGCCCCAGCATTTT | CATSRGQGRVSNQPQHF
few | TRBD1 | TRBJ2-6 | TRBV24-1 | TGTGCCACGGGACAGTCATACTCTGGGGCCAACGTCCTGACTTTC | CATGQSYSGANVLTF
many | TRBD1 | TRBJ2-1 | TRBV7-8 | TGTGCCAGCAGCTTACGGGACAGATCAACCTACAATGAGCAGTTCTTC | CASSLRDRSTYNEQFF
few | NA | TRBJ2-3 | TRBV6-4 | TGTGCCAGCAGTTTCCGGGACCACACAGATACGCAGTATTTT | CASSFRDHTDTQYF
NA | TRBD2 | TRBJ2-1 | TRBV4-1 | TGCGCCAGCAGCCGTTCACGGGAGGGTCGTACTTCCTACAATGAGCAGTTCTTC | CASSRSREGRTSYNEQFF
few | NA | TRBJ2-6 | TRBV6-2/TRBV6-3 | TGTGCCAGCAGTTATGGTGGGGCCAACGTCCTGACTTTC | CASSYGGANVLTF
NA | TRBD2 | TRBJ2-7 | TRBV5-1 | TGCGCCAGCAGCTTAATCCCCGCGACTAGCCACGAGCAGTACTTC | CASSLIPATSHEQYF
many | TRBD1 | TRBJ1-5 | TRBV5-1 | TGTGCCAGCAGCCCCGGACAGGGCAGCAATCAGCCCCAGCATTTT | CASSPGQGSNQPQHF
many | NA | TRBJ2-3 | TRBV7-2 | TGTGCCAGCAGCGAGGCTCCCACAGATACGCAGTATTTT | CASSEAPTDTQYF
NA | NA | TRBJ2-5 | TRBV4-3 | TGCGCCAGCAGCCAAGTCTACCCCAACCAACAGACCCAGTACTTC | CASSQVYPNQQTQYF
NA | NA | TRBJ2-1 | TRBV5-1 | TGCGCCAGCAGAGCGACCTCCACGGACAATGAGCAGTTCTTC | CASRATSTDNEQFF
many | TRBD2 | TRBJ2-4 | TRBV14 | TGTGCCAGCAGCCAAGGACTAGCGGGAGGGCGTAGCATTCAGTACTTC | CASSQGLAGGRSIQYF
many | NA | TRBJ2-3 | TRBV19 | TGTGCCAGTCACTTCACGGGACTCCCGAGCACAGATACGCAGTATTTT | CASHFTGLPSTDTQYF
NA | NA | TRBJ1-4 | TRBV20-1 | TGCAGTGCTAGAGATCCCTGGGGTACAACTAATGAAAAACTGTTTTTT | CSARDPWGTTNEKLFF
few | TRBD1 | TRBJ1-1 | TRBV6-2/TRBV6-3 | TGTGCCAGCAGTTACTCACCGGGACAGACTGTGAACACTGAAGCTTTCTTT | CASSYSPGQTVNTEAFF
NA | NA | TRBJ2-2 | TRBV4-3 | TGCGCCAGCAGCCAAGATACAGCGAGGAACACCGGGGAGCTGTTTTTT | CASSQDTARNTGELFF
many | TRBD1 | TRBJ1-5 | TRBV29-1 | TGCAGCGCTGGACAGGGGAATCAGCCCCAGCATTTT | CSAGQGNQPQHF
few | NA | TRBJ2-7 | TRBV7-2 | TGTGCCAGCAGCTTATCCGGGAAAGCGTACGAGCAGTACTTC | CASSLSGKAYEQYF
NA | TRBD2 | TRBJ2-1 | TRBV4-3 | TGCGCCAGCAGCCAAGCCCAAGCGGGAGTTCGAAGTGAGCAGTTCTTC | CASSQAQAGVRSEQFF
many | NA | TRBJ1-1 | TRBV20-1 | TGCAGTGCTAGAGTCCGTCAGAACACTGAAGCTTTCTTT | CSARVRQNTEAFF
NA | NA | TRBJ1-1 | TRBV6-4 | TGTGCCAGCAGTCTTATACAGGGATCGAAGGGCACTGAAGCTTTCTTT | CASSLIQGSKGTEAFF
few | NA | TRBJ1-2 | TRBV5-1 | TGCGCCAGCAGCTTGACTGACAAAGCTAACTATGGCTACACCTTC | CASSLTDKANYGYTF
few | TRBD1 | TRBJ2-5 | TRBV6-9 | TGTGCCAGCAGTTACTGGGGACAGGGGGAGCAAGAGACCCAGTACTTC | CASSYWGQGEQETQYF
many | NA | TRBJ2-5 | TRBV6-1 | TGTGCCAGCAGGGGGCCATCGTCCGGGGGCGCGGAGACCCAGTACTTC | CASRGPSSGGAETQYF
many | NA | TRBJ2-2 | TRBV2 | TGTGCCAGCAGTGGGTACCGAGTTACGAACACCGGGGAGCTGTTTTTT | CASSGYRVTNTGELFF